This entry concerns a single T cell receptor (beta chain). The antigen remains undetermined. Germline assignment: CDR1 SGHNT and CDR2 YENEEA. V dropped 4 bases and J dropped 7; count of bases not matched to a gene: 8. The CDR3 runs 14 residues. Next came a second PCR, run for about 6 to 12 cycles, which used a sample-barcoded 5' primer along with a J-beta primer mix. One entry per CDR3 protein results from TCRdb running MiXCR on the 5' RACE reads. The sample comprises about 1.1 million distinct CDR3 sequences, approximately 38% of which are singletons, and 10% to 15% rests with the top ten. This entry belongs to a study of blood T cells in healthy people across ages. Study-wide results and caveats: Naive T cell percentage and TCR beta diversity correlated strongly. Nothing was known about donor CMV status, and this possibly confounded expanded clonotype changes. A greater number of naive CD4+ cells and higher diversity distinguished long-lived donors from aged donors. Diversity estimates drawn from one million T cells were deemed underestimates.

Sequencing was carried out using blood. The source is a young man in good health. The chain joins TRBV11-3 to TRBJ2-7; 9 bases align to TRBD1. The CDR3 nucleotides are TGTGCCAGCAGCTCGCCGGGACAGGGCAATGAGCAGTACTTC. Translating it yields CASSSPGQGNEQYF.